The present T cell receptor (beta chain) was sequenced within a study of control samples from healthy donors and cancer patients. Germline CDR1 reads SNHLY; CDR2 reads FYNNEI. Trimming took 8 bases from V and 2 from J; bases not matched to a gene: 4. The CDR3 covers 13 residues. Concerning this clone: The same CDR3 arises from other DNA sequences in this sample as well.

Some clones are missing from TCRdb's copy, which holds only in-frame ones; the method was immunoSEQ multiplex PCR. There are 100,000 to 150,000 clones in the sample; around 92% occur only once, and approximately 0.58% lies in the top ten. The sequence was obtained from a man older than 75 with head and neck cancer. The sample was PBMCs. J is TRBJ1-2 and V is TRBV2; 8 bases align to TRBD1. Written as DNA, the CDR3 is TGTGCCAGCTCCGGACAGGGAAACTATGGCTACACCTTC. This sequence encodes CASSGQGNYGYTF.